Listed below are T cell receptor beta chains from one sample, sequenced in a study of OX40 agonist ivuxolimab in advanced cancers. TCRdb keeps only in-frame clones here, not all; method: immunoSEQ multiplex PCR. Of 75,000 to 100,000 clones listed, under 95% are singletons. The sequenced sample was CD4+ or CD8+ T cells sorted from blood, obtained in a trial of the OX40 agonist ivuxolimab. All receptors come from an adult with an advanced solid tumor such as melanoma, head and neck, liver or kidney cancer. Both conserved end residues are part of each CDR3. Fields, in order: D gene, J gene, V gene, clone size, CDR3 length, CDR3 protein, CDR3 DNA. The D gene is left open where the match is weak. Size is stated for part of the rows, as once, few or many counts, or as a class when the clone is expanded.

>NA|TRBJ1-5|TRBV6-5|NA|13
CASSLRGDQPQHF
TGTGCCAGCAGCCTCAGGGGTGATCAGCCCCAGCATTTT
>TRBD2|TRBJ2-1|TRBV27|NA|14
CASARTRKYNEQFF
TGTGCCAGCGCTCGGACTAGAAAATACAATGAGCAGTTCTTC
>NA|TRBJ1-3|TRBV10-2|NA|15
CASSEDGSSGNTIYF
TGCGCCAGCAGTGAAGACGGTTCCTCTGGAAACACCATATATTTT
>NA|TRBJ2-5|TRBV21-1|NA|14
CASKESRGSETQYF
TGTGCCAGCAAAGAATCTAGAGGCTCAGAGACCCAGTACTTC
>NA|TRBJ2-3|TRBV28|few|11
CASSFTDTQYF
TGTGCCAGCAGTTTCACAGATACGCAGTATTTT
>TRBD2|TRBJ2-3|TRBV27|NA|15
CASSLGGRSTDTQYF
TGTGCCAGCAGTTTAGGCGGGAGGAGCACAGATACGCAGTATTTT
>NA|TRBJ2-7|TRBV9|NA|13
CASSPGQPYEQYF
TGTGCCAGCAGTCCCGGTCAACCCTACGAGCAGTACTTC
>NA|TRBJ2-7|TRBV14|NA|14
CASSHPLEHWEQYF
TGTGCCAGCAGCCACCCTTTAGAGCACTGGGAGCAGTACTTC
>NA|TRBJ2-7|TRBV14|NA|13
CASSQGARAEQYF
TGTGCCAGCAGCCAAGGAGCCAGGGCCGAGCAGTACTTC
>NA|TRBJ2-6|TRBV19|NA|14
CASRDGSGANVLTF
TGTGCCAGTAGGGACGGGTCTGGGGCCAACGTCCTGACTTTC
>NA|TRBJ2-1|TRBV27|NA|16
CASSPWLVVSVNEQFF
TGTGCCAGCAGTCCCTGGCTAGTAGTTAGTGTGAATGAGCAGTTCTTC
>NA|TRBJ1-1|TRBV2|few|14
CASKSRGGNTEAFF
TGTGCCAGCAAGAGCAGGGGCGGGAACACTGAAGCTTTCTTT
>NA|TRBJ2-5|TRBV6-1|NA|15
CASRSGQAFQETQYF
TGTGCCAGCAGAAGTGGTCAGGCCTTCCAAGAGACCCAGTACTTC
>NA|TRBJ1-1|TRBV9|NA|15
CASSVGDPGNTEAFF
TGTGCCAGCAGCGTAGGGGACCCGGGGAACACTGAAGCTTTCTTT
>TRBD2|TRBJ2-1|TRBV5-6|NA|16
CASSPGLAGNYNEQFF
TGTGCCAGCAGCCCCGGACTAGCGGGGAACTACAATGAGCAGTTCTTC
>NA|TRBJ1-1|TRBV4-1|NA|15
CASSQDRARNTEAFF
TGCGCCAGCAGCCAAGATAGGGCCAGGAACACTGAAGCTTTCTTT
>NA|TRBJ2-7|TRBV27|once|12
CASSPGDYEQYF
TGTGCCAGCAGTCCAGGGGACTACGAGCAGTACTTC
>NA|TRBJ1-2|TRBV5-4|NA|15
CASSLNGPGNYGYTF
TGTGCCAGCAGCTTGAACGGCCCAGGGAACTATGGCTACACCTTC
>TRBD1|TRBJ2-7|TRBV4-1|NA|13
CASSWGQGYEQYF
TGCGCCAGCAGCTGGGGACAGGGCTACGAGCAGTACTTC
>NA|TRBJ2-1|TRBV7-9|NA|15
CASSSWTGSYNEQFF
TGTGCCAGCAGCTCCTGGACGGGCTCCTACAATGAGCAGTTCTTC
>NA|TRBJ1-3|TRBV6-5|once|15
CASSLTQSSGNTIYF
TGTGCCAGCAGTCTGACTCAAAGCTCTGGAAACACCATATATTTT
>TRBD1|TRBJ2-5|TRBV15|NA|16
CATSNFGAGGAETQYF
TGTGCCACCAGCAATTTCGGGGCAGGGGGCGCGGAGACCCAGTACTTC
>NA|TRBJ2-7|TRBV21-1|NA|16
CASSETLRGRSYEQYF
TGTGCCAGCAGCGAAACTCTCCGGGGGCGCTCCTACGAGCAGTACTTC
>TRBD2|TRBJ2-1|TRBV7-6|NA|15
CASSPFSGGAYEQFF
TGTGCCAGCAGCCCATTTAGCGGGGGGGCATATGAGCAGTTCTTC
>NA|TRBJ2-7|TRBV27|NA|14
CASSYSGADYEQYF
TGTGCCAGCAGTTACTCAGGGGCAGACTACGAGCAGTACTTC
>TRBD1|TRBJ2-7|TRBV29-1|NA|13
CSVPGQGSYEQYF
TGCAGCGTGCCGGGACAGGGGTCCTACGAGCAGTACTTC
>NA|TRBJ2-7|TRBV29-1|NA|14
CSVEETRSVHEQYF
TGCAGCGTTGAAGAAACCCGAAGTGTGCACGAGCAGTACTTC
>TRBD1|TRBJ2-1|TRBV7-7|NA|15
CASSSDRGAYNEQFF
TGTGCTAGCAGCAGTGACAGGGGGGCGTACAATGAGCAGTTCTTC
>TRBD2|TRBJ2-7|TRBV10-3|NA|14
CAINDGAGDDEQYF
TGTGCCATCAACGATGGAGCGGGAGATGACGAGCAGTACTTC
>NA|TRBJ2-7|TRBV6-5|NA|14
CASSYMEGPYEQYF
TGTGCCAGCAGTTACATGGAGGGTCCGTACGAGCAGTACTTC
>TRBD1|TRBJ1-1|TRBV5-1|NA|13
CASSGRGKTEAFF
TGCGCCAGCAGCGGCAGGGGGAAGACTGAAGCTTTCTTT
>NA|TRBJ2-7|TRBV10-3|NA|13
CAISESPAYEQYF
TGTGCCATCAGTGAGTCCCCGGCCTACGAGCAGTACTTC
>NA|TRBJ1-3|TRBV11-2|NA|13
CASTWSSGNTIYF
TGTGCCAGCACGTGGAGCTCTGGAAACACCATATATTTT
>NA|TRBJ2-1|TRBV27|NA|14
CASSLFGAYNEQFF
TGTGCCAGCAGTTTATTCGGAGCCTACAATGAGCAGTTCTTC
>TRBD1|TRBJ1-1|TRBV9|NA|13
CASSVEGQGEAFF
TGTGCCAGCAGCGTAGAGGGACAGGGTGAAGCTTTCTTT
>TRBD1|TRBJ1-1|TRBV6-6|NA|16
CASTVPGQGMNTEAFF
TGTGCCAGCACCGTCCCGGGACAGGGGATGAACACTGAAGCTTTCTTT
>TRBD1|TRBJ1-4|TRBV30|NA|14
CAWSTRGRGEKLFF
TGTGCCTGGAGTACCAGGGGGCGGGGGGAAAAACTGTTTTTT
>NA|TRBJ1-2|TRBV6-5|once|15
CASSYSQTYPYGYTF
TGTGCCAGCAGTTACTCCCAGACGTACCCATATGGCTACACCTTC
>NA|TRBJ1-6|TRBV27|NA|15
CASSLSVGGESPLHF
TGTGCCAGCAGTTTATCGGTAGGGGGAGAGTCACCCCTCCACTTT
>NA|TRBJ1-1|TRBV27|once|14
CASSLSGPGDGAFF
TGTGCCAGCAGTTTATCCGGCCCGGGGGATGGAGCTTTCTTT
>NA|TRBJ2-1|TRBV6-6|NA|12
CASSYPGNEQFF
TGTGCCAGCAGTTACCCTGGCAATGAGCAGTTCTTC
>TRBD2|TRBJ2-7|TRBV5-1|NA|16
CASSLDSSGGAFEQYF
TGCGCCAGCAGCTTGGATTCTAGCGGGGGGGCTTTCGAGCAGTACTTC
>NA|TRBJ2-7|TRBV2|NA|11
CASSGYDEQYF
TGTGCCAGCAGTGGATATGACGAGCAGTACTTC
>TRBD1|TRBJ2-2|TRBV15|NA|15
CAATGQGSYTGELFF
TGTGCCGCCACGGGACAGGGGTCCTACACCGGGGAGCTGTTTTTT
>TRBD1|TRBJ2-5|TRBV29-1|NA|15
CSVEEAKGAWETQYF
TGCAGCGTTGAAGAGGCGAAGGGGGCTTGGGAGACCCAGTACTTC
>NA|TRBJ1-5|TRBV4-1|NA|18
CASSQPQGSHIRNQPQHF
TGCGCCAGCAGCCAGCCACAGGGAAGTCACATTCGCAATCAGCCCCAGCATTTT